This T cell receptor (beta chain) was documented in a study of shared clonotypes between healthy human individuals. Using immunoSEQ multiplex PCR, the repertoire was profiled, and TCRdb retains in-frame clones only, with some absent. The sample shows 2,100,000 or so clones, roughly 95% of them seen only once. Concerning this clone itself: Its target is not known.

The CDR3 is 16 residues long. With V trimmed by 1 base and J by 9 bases, 11 bases remained unmatched. The germline V gene encodes CDR1 MNHEY and CDR2 SVGAGI. Study-wide findings and caveats: How much donors shared clonotypes was expected to be affected by sequencing depth. The study found roughly 5% of naive CD4 clonotypes shared across several donors.

The gene calls are TRBV6-5 and TRBJ1-3, with 8 bases aligning to TRBD1. The receptor comes from a man between 18 and 29 years old in good health. Sample: naive CD4+ T cells sorted from blood. The subset here: CD45RA+ positively selected. The CDR3 sequence is CASSYFDRGTPSTIYF. For the CDR3, the DNA is TGTGCCAGCAGTTACTTCGACAGGGGAACTCCGTCCACCATATATTTT.